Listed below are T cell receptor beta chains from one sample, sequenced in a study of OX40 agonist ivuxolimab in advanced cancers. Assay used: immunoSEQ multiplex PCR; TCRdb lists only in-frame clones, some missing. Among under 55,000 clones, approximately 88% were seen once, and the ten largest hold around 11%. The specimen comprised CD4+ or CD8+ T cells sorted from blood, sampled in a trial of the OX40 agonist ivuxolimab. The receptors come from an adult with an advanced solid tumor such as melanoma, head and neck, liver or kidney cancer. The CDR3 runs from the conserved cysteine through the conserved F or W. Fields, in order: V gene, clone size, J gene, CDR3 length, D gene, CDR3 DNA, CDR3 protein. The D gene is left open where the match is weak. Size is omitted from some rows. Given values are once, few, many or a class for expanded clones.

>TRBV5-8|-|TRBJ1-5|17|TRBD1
TGTGCCAGCAGCTTCACGGACAGGGGGACGGCCAATCAGCCCCAGCATTTT
CASSFTDRGTANQPQHF
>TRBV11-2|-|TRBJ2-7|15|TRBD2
TGTGCCAGCAGCTCGGGGGGACTAGCCACCTACGAGCAGTACTTC
CASSSGGLATYEQYF
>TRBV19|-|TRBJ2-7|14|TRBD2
TGTGCCAGTAGAACGACTAGCGGAGGAGCGGAGCAGTACTTC
CASRTTSGGAEQYF
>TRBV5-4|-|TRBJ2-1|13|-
TGTGCCAGCAGCCATCTAGCGACAAATGAGCAGTTCTTC
CASSHLATNEQFF
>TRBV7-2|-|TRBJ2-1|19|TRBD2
TGTGCCACCATTTTTACTAGCGGGAGGCCGATGAGATCCTACAATGAGCAGTTCTTC
CATIFTSGRPMRSYNEQFF
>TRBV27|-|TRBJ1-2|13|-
TGTGCCAGCAGTTTCAACGAAGGGGGTGGCTACACCTTC
CASSFNEGGGYTF
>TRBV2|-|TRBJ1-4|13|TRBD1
TGTGCCAGTCACAGGGGTTCTAATGAAAAACTGTTTTTT
CASHRGSNEKLFF
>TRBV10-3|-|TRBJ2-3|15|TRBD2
TGTGCCATCAGCCACTCCGGGACTACGACAGATACGCAGTATTTT
CAISHSGTTTDTQYF
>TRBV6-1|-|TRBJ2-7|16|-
TGTGCCAGCAGTGAAATTATCGTAGGGGGGCTCTACGAGCAGTACTTC
CASSEIIVGGLYEQYF
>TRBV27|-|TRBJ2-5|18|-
TGTGCCAGCAGTTTATCGATATACCGGTCGCGGAATCAGGAGACCCAGTACTTC
CASSLSIYRSRNQETQYF
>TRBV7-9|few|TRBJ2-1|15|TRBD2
TGTGCCAGCATCGGACTAGCGGGAGATGGCGGAGAGCAGTTCTTC
CASIGLAGDGGEQFF